The clone carrying this TCR beta chain was counted a few times. Antigen: not known. The CDR3 consists of 16 residues. CDR1 and CDR2 (germline): SGHRS, YFSETQ. V shed 2 bases, J shed 4 bases, and the junction held 6 bases outside the gene matches. The data were taken from a study of blood T cells in healthy people across ages. Points from the study as a whole: TCR beta diversity was tightly associated with the proportion of naive T cells. Per-million-T-cell TCR beta diversity fell roughly linearly with age. From one million sequenced T cells, diversity estimates were lower bounds.

Sample-barcoded 5' priming and a J-beta primer mix drove a second PCR of roughly 6 to 12 cycles. In TCRdb, the 5' RACE reads were re-called with MiXCR into one record per CDR3 protein. Of under 2,000,000 distinct CDR3 sequences listed, about 50% are singletons. The sample consisted of blood. This receptor was obtained from a woman aged 40 to 50 in good health. The V gene is TRBV5-1, the J gene TRBJ2-3; TRBD2 matches 11 bases. CDR3 sequence: CASSFSGGANSDTQYF. CDR3 coding DNA: TGCGCCAGCAGCTTTAGCGGGGGGGCGAATTCAGATACGCAGTATTTT.